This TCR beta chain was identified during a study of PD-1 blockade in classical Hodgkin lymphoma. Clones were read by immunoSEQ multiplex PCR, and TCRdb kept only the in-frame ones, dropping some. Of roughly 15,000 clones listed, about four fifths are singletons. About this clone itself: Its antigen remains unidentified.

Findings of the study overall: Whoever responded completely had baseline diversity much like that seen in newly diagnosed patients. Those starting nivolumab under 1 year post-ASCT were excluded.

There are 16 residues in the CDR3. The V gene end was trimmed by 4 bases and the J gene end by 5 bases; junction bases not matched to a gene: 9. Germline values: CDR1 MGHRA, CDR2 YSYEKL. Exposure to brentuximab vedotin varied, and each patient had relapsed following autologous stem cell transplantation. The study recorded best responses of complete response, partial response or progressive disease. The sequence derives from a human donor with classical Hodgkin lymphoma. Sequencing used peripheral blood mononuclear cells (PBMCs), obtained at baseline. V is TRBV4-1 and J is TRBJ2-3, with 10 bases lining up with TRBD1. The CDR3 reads CASSPLPGQGIDTQYF. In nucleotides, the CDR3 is TGCGCCAGCAGCCCACTACCGGGACAGGGGATAGATACGCAGTATTTT.